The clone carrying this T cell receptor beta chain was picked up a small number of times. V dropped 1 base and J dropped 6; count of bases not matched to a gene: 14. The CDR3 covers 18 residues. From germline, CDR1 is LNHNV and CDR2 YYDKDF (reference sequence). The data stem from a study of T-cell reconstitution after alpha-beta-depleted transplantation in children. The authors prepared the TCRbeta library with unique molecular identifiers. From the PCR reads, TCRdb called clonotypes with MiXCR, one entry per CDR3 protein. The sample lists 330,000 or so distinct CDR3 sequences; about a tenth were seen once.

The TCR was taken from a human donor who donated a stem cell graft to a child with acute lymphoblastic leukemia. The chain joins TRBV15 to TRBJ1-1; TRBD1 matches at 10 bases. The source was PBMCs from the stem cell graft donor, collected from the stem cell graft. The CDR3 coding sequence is TGTGCCACCAGCAGAGTTCTAAATTGGCGGGACAGGGGCTCTGAAGCTTTCTTT. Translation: CATSRVLNWRDRGSEAFF. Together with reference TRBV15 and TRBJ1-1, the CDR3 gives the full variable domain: DAMVIQNPRYQVTQFGKPVTLSCSQTLNHNVMYWYQQKSSQAPKLLFHYYDKDFNNEADTPDNFQSRRPNTSFCFLDIRSPGLGDTAMYLCATSRVLNWRDRGSEAFFGQGTRLTVV.